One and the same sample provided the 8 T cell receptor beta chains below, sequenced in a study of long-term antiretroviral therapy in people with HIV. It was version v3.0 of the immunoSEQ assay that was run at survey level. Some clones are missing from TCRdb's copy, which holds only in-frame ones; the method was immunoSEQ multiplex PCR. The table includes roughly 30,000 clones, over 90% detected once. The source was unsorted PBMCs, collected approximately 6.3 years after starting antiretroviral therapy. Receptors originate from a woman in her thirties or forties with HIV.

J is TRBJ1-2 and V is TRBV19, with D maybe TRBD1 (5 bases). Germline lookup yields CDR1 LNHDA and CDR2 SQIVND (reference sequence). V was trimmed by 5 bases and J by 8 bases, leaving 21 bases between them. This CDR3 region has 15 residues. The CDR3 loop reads CASSETGLLTGGYTF. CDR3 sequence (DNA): TGTGCCAGTAGTGAAACGGGACTTCTAACCGGGGGCTACACCTTC. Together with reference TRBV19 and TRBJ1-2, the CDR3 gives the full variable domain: DGGITQSPKYLFRKEGQNVTLSCEQNLNHDAMYWYRQDPGQGLRLIYYSQIVNDFQKGDIAEGYSVSREKKESFPLTVTSAQKNPTAFYLCASSETGLLTGGYTFGSGTRLTVV.

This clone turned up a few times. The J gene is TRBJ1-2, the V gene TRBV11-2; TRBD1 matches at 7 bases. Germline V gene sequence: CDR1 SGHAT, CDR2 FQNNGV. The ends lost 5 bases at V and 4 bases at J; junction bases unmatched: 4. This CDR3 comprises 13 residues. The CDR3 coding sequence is TGTGCCAGCAGCACGACAGGGATCTATGGCTACACCTTC. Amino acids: CASSTTGIYGYTF. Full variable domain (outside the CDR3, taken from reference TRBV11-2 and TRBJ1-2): EAGVAQSPRYKIIEKRQSVAFWCNPISGHATLYWYQQILGQGPKLLIQFQNNGVVDDSQLPKDRFSAERLKGVDSTLKIQPAKLEDSAVYLCASSTTGIYGYTFGSGTRLTVV.

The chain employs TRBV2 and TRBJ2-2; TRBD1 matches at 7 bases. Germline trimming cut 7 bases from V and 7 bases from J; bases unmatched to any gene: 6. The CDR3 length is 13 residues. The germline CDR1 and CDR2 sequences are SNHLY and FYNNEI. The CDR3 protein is CASMGQWGGELFF. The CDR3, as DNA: TGTGCCAGCATGGGACAGTGGGGCGGGGAGCTGTTTTTT.

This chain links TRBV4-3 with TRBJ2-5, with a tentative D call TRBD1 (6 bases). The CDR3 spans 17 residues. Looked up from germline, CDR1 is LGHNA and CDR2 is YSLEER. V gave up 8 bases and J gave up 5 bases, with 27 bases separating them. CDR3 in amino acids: CASPTTATRGRRETQYF. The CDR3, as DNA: TGCGCCAGCCCGACAACCGCTACCAGGGGCCGGCGGGAGACCCAGTACTTC.

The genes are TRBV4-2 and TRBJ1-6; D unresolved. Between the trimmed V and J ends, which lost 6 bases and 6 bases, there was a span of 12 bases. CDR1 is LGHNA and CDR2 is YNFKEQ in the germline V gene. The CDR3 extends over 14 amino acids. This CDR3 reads CASRVTDSNSPLHF. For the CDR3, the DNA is TGTGCCAGCAGGGTTACAGATTCTAATTCACCCCTCCACTTT.

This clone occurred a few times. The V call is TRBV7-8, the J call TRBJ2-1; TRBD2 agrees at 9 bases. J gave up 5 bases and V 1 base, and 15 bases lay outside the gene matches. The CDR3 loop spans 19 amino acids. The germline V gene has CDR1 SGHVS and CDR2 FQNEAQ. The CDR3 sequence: CASSLGRNWGASGNNEQFF. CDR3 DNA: TGTGCCAGCAGCTTAGGACGAAATTGGGGGGCTAGCGGGAACAATGAGCAGTTCTTC.

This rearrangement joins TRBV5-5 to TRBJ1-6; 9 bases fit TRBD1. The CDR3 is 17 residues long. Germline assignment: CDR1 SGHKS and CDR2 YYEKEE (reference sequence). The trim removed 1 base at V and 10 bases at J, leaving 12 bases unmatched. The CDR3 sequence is CASSLSITGGAKSPLHF. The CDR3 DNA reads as TGTGCCAGCAGCTTGAGTATCACAGGGGGCGCAAAGTCACCCCTCCACTTT.

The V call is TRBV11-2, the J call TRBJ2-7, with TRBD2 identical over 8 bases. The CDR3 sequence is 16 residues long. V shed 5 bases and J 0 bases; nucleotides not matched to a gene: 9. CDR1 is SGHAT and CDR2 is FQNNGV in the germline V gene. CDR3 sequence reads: CASSPGLVRSSYEQYF. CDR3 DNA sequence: TGTGCCAGCAGCCCGGGACTAGTTCGGAGCTCCTACGAGCAGTACTTC.